This paragraph covers one T cell receptor beta chain sequence. Generated by immunoSEQ multiplex PCR, the TCRdb table keeps only in-frame clones and is missing some. The data hold fewer than 200,000 clones, with about 80% observed a single time. V dropped 5 bases and J dropped 7; count of bases not matched to a gene: 9. CDR3 length equals 15 residues. Germline CDR1 reads SGHTA; CDR2 reads FQGNSA. The sample belongs to a study of cytomegalovirus exposure and HLA in healthy donors. It was the roughly 110-subject validation cohort, separate from the approximately 620-subject first cohort, to which the donors belonged.

This sequence was found in a woman between 18 and 30 years old in good health and CMV-seropositive. V gene TRBV7-2 combines with J gene TRBJ2-2; 8 bases fit TRBD2. Sequenced input: PBMCs. This CDR3 reads CASSPRIAGNGELFF. CDR3 nucleotides: TGTGCCAGCAGCCCGCGGATAGCGGGGAACGGGGAGCTGTTTTTT.